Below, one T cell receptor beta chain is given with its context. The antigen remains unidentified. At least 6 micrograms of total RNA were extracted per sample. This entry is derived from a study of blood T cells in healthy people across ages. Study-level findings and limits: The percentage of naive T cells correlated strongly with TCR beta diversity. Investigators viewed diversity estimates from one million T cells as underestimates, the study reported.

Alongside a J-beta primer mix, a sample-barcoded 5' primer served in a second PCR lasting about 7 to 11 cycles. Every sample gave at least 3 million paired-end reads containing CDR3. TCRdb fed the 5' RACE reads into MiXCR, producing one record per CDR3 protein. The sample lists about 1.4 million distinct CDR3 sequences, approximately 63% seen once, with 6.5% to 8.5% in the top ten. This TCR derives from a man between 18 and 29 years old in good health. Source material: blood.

CDR3 coding DNA: TGTGCCATCAGCGGGACTAGCGGGAGAGTAGGGGGGTCCTACAATGAGCAGTTCTTC. Its protein is CAISGTSGRVGGSYNEQFF. V and J are TRBV10-3 and TRBJ2-1; 14 bases fit TRBD2. CDR1 is ENHRY and CDR2 is SYGVKD in the germline V gene. The junction had 11 bases not matched to a gene; V was cut back by 6 bases and J by 1 base. CDR3 size: 19 residues.